The T cell receptor beta chain under discussion was sequenced for a study of blood T cell repertoires in COVID-19. Looking at the study overall: The United States, Italy and Spain supplied acute and convalescent COVID-19 samples. In each case, the material was cDNA or gDNA derived from T cells, B-cell-depleted T cells, or PBMCs.

The CDR3 has 13 residues. V gave up 0 bases and J gave up 6 bases, with 8 bases separating them. CDR1 is MNHNS and CDR2 is SASEGT in the germline V gene. Authors' analysis steps: It was from reference gene primer amplification that nucleated cell counts were estimated. Method: immunoSEQ multiplex PCR; TCRdb's copy keeps in-frame clones and lacks some. The V and J calls and clone size are taken from that table; D and trimming were inferred from the DNA. The table has some 190,000 clones, 82% seen once; the top ten hold roughly a tenth. This clone was observed once. This chain links TRBV6-1 with TRBJ1-1; D is unresolved. Sequenced sample: peripheral blood. This clonotype originated in a woman of 80 years or more with active or convalescent COVID-19. CDR3 in DNA: TGTGCCAGCAGTGAAGCGAGAGGCCCTGAAGCTTTCTTT. This encodes CASSEARGPEAFF.